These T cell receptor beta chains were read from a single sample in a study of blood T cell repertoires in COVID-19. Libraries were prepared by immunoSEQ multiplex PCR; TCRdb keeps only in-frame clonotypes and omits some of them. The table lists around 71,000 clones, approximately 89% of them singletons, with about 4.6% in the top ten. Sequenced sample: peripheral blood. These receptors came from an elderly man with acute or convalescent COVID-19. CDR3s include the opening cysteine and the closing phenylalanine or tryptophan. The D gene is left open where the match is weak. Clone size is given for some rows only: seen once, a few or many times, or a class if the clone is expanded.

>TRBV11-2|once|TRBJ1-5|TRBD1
TGTGCCAGCAGCTCGGACAGGGGGTGGTATCAGCCCCAGCATTTT
CASSSDRGWYQPQHF
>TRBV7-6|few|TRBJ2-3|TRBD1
TGTGCCAGCAGCGCGCATGGGACAGGGGGCGCTAAGTCAGATACGCAGTATTTT
CASSAHGTGGAKSDTQYF
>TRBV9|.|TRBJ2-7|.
TGTGCCAGCAGCGCCACACAGGCCGAGCAGTACTTC
CASSATQAEQYF
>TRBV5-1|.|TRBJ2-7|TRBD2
TGCGCCAGCAGCTCAACCTCCGGACTAGCGGGAGTATACGAGCAGTACTTC
CASSSTSGLAGVYEQYF
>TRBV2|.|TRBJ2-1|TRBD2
TGTGCCAGCAGTGAACAGACTAGCGAGGGTTGGAATGAGCAGTTCTTC
CASSEQTSEGWNEQFF
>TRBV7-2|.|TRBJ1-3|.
TGTGCCAGCAGCCCCCTAGGCCGCTCTGGAAACACCATATATTTT
CASSPLGRSGNTIYF
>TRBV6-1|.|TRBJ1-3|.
TGTGCCAGCAGTGAAGCCGACAGGAATGGAAACACCATATATTTT
CASSEADRNGNTIYF
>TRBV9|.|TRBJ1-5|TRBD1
TGTGCCAGCAGCCAGACAGGGGGCAATCAGCCCCAGCATTTT
CASSQTGGNQPQHF
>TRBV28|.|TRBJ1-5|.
TGTGCCAGCAGCCCCCAGTCAGGGGTCGATCAGCCCCAGCATTTT
CASSPQSGVDQPQHF
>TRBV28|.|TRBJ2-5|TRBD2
TGTGCCAGCCGGACTAGCGGGGGCCAAGAGACCCAGTACTTC
CASRTSGGQETQYF
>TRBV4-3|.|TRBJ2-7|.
TGCGCCAGCAGCCAAGATCGGGGTAACTACGAGCAGTACTTC
CASSQDRGNYEQYF
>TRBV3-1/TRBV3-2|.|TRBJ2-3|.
TGTGCCAGCAGTCGACAGCCAAGCACAGATACGCAGTATTTT
CASSRQPSTDTQYF
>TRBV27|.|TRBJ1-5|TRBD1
TGTGCCAGCAGCCCATTCGGACAGGGAATTTTTTTATACAATCAGCCCCAGCATTTT
CASSPFGQGIFLYNQPQHF
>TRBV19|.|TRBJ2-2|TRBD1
TGTGCCAGTAGTATACAGGGGGTCACCGGGGAGCTGTTTTTT
CASSIQGVTGELFF
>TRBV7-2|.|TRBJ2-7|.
TGTGCCAGCAGCTTCTACCTTCAGGGTAACTACGAGCAGTACTTC
CASSFYLQGNYEQYF
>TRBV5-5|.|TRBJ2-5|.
TGTGCCAGCAGCTTGGGAGGGGGACGAGGGGAGACCCAGTACTTC
CASSLGGGRGETQYF
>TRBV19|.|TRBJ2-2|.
TGTGCCAGTAGTAAACAGGCCGGGGAGCTGTTTTTT
CASSKQAGELFF
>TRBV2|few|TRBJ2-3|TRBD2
TGTGCCAGCAGTGATCTAGCGGGGAGTGCAGATACGCAGTATTTT
CASSDLAGSADTQYF